The TCR beta chain described here comes from a study of blood T cell repertoires in COVID-19. Method: immunoSEQ multiplex PCR; TCRdb's copy keeps in-frame clones and lacks some. This sample yields over 100,000 clones, of which approximately 87% are seen a single time; about 20% belongs to the top ten. Trimming stripped 1 base from V and 7 bases from J, with 11 bases between. The V gene's germline CDR1 is SGHRS and CDR2 YFSETQ. This CDR3 is built from 13 residues. This chain links TRBV5-1 with TRBJ2-5, with D possibly TRBD1 on 5 matching bases. Specimen: peripheral blood. The clonotype was recovered from a woman in her sixties or seventies with acute or convalescent COVID-19. The CDR3 DNA reads as TGCGCCAGCAGCTTGATGGGGCCCGGGACCCAGTACTTC. Translated, it gives CASSLMGPGTQYF.